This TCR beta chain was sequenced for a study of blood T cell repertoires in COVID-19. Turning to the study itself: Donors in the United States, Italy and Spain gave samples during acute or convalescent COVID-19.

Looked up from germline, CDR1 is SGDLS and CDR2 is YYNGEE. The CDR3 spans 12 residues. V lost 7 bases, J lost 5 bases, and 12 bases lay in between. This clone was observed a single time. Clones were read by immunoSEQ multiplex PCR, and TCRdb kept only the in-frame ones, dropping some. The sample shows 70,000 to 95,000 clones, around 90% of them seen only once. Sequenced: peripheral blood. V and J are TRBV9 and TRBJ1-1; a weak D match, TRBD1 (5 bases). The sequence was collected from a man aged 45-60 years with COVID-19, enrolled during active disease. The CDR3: CASGGGKTEAFF. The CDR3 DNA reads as TGTGCCAGCGGTGGGGGGAAAACTGAAGCTTTCTTT.